This TCR beta chain was identified during a study of PD-L1 blockade in urothelial cancer. Study summary: About 85% of the 29 patients were males with bladder-origin urothelial cancer. Investigators checked blood 3 weeks (second dose) and 6 weeks after treatment start.

Time point in this sample: peripheral blood 6 weeks after treatment start. Losses at the gene ends were 0 bases for V and 6 bases for J; bases not matched to a gene: 5. CDR1 and CDR2 from the germline V gene are SEHNR and FQNEAQ (reference sequence). This CDR3 spans 15 amino acids. Clones were read by immunoSEQ multiplex PCR, and TCRdb kept only the in-frame ones, dropping some. The repertoire holds more than 90,000 clones, around 93% seen once, with 3% to 4.5% in the top ten. This clonotype was sampled from a man between 60 and 70 years old with urothelial cancer. The source material was PBMCs, sampled around atezolizumab (anti-PD-L1) treatment. The chain is built from TRBV7-9 and TRBJ2-1; 7 positions match TRBD2. The chain's CDR3 is CASSLAGGRLNEQFF. The CDR3 bases are TGTGCCAGCAGCTTAGCGGGAGGGCGGCTCAATGAGCAGTTCTTC.